This T cell receptor (beta chain) appears in the sequencing data of a study of blood T cells in healthy people across ages. Whole-study findings and limits: No conclusive comparison of naive versus antigen-experienced cells was possible with unsorted PBMCs.

With a J-beta primer mix and a sample-barcoded 5' primer, a second PCR ran about 7 to 11 cycles. TCRdb redid the calling of the 5' RACE reads with MiXCR, one entry per CDR3 protein. The sample lists hundreds of thousands of distinct CDR3 sequences; roughly 31% were seen once. The CDR3 extends over 14 amino acids. Looked up from germline, CDR1 is DFQATT and CDR2 is SNEGSKA (reference sequence). V lost 6 bases and J 0 bases, leaving 15 bases between the germline ends. Donors gave 8.5 to 10 milliliters of peripheral blood apiece. Per individual sample, total RNA of at least 5 micrograms was extracted. Concerning this clonotype: Antigen: not known.

This chain links TRBV20-1 with TRBJ2-7; tentative D call: TRBD2 (5 bases). This clonotype was sampled from a woman over 75 in good health. The sample consisted of blood. DNA of the CDR3: TGCAGTGCCCCCCGGGGTCAGAGCTCCTACGAGCAGTACTTC. Amino acids: CSAPRGQSSYEQYF.